What follows is one T cell receptor beta chain and its context. Its antigen is currently unknown. A much bigger clone sits one base away, suggesting this may be a read error. This CDR3 region has 13 residues. Germline CDR1 is SGHRS and CDR2 is YFSETQ. This record comes from a study of T-cell reconstitution after alpha-beta-depleted transplantation in children. Study-level points and caveats: Once a year had passed after transplant, T-cell counts and diversity came mostly from newly produced T cells. Reportedly, roughly two months post-transplant, alpha-beta T cells arose from several hundred expanded graft clones. At day 60, the high TCRbeta diversity found in some patients originated from recipient T cells and thymic progenitors that had survived.

During its preparation, the TCRbeta library received unique molecular identifiers. One entry per CDR3 protein results from TCRdb running MiXCR on the PCR reads. The data hold 250,000 to 300,000 distinct CDR3 sequences, with 10% observed a single time. The sample in question was PBMCs, obtained before TCRalphabeta/CD19-depleted stem cell transplant. The sequence came from a boy less than two years old with acute myeloid leukemia, due to receive a stem cell transplant. The V call is TRBV5-1, the J call TRBJ2-2; D is undetermined. In DNA form, the CDR3 reads TGCGCCAGCAGCATCATGAACACCTGGGAGCTGTTTTTT. Its translation: CASSIMNTWELFF.